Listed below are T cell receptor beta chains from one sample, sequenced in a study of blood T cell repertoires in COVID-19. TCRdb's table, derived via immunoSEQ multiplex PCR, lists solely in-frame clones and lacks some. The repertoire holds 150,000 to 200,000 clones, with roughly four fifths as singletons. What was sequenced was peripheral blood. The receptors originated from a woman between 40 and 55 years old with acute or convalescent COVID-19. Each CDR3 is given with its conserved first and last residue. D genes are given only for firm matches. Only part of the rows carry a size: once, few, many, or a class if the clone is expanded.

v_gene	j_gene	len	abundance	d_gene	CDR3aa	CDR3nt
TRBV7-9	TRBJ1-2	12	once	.	CASSSAGEGYTF	TGTGCCAGCAGCTCGGCAGGGGAAGGCTACACCTTC
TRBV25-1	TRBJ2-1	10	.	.	CASQLNEQFF	TGTGCCAGCCAATTGAATGAGCAGTTCTTC
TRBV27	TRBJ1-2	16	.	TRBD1	CASSLSYGTANYGYTF	TGTGCCAGCAGTTTATCGTACGGGACAGCTAACTATGGCTACACCTTC
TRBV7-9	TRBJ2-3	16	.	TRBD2	CASSPGLAGRTDTQYF	TGTGCCAGCAGCCCGGGACTAGCGGGACGCACAGATACGCAGTATTTT
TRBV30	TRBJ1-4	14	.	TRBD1	CAWSWGTGREKLFF	TGTGCCTGGAGTTGGGGGACAGGGAGAGAAAAACTGTTTTTT
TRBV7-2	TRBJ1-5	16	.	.	CASSLRHRDIIQPQHF	TGTGCCAGCAGCCTTCGCCACCGGGACATAATACAGCCCCAGCATTTT
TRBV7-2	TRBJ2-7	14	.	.	CASSFAGSGYEQYF	TGTGCCAGCAGCTTCGCAGGGTCGGGCTACGAGCAGTACTTC
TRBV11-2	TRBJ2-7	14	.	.	CASSRNDRYYEQYF	TGTGCCAGCAGCCGAAACGACAGGTACTACGAGCAGTACTTC
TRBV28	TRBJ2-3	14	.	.	CASTAPERRDFPYF	TGTGCCAGCACAGCCCCTGAACGACGGGACTTTCCGTATTTT
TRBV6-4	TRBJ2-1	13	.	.	CASSVLINNEQFF	TGTGCCAGCAGTGTGCTAATAAACAATGAGCAGTTCTTC
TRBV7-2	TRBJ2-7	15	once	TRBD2	CASSLTGGRSYEQYF	TGTGCCAGCAGCTTAACGGGGGGGCGATCCTACGAGCAGTACTTC
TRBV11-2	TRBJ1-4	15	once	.	CASSLYARGREKLFF	TGTGCCAGCAGCTTATACGCAAGGGGCCGAGAAAAACTGTTTTTT
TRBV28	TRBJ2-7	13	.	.	CASREASSYEQYF	TGTGCCAGCAGAGAAGCGAGCTCCTACGAGCAGTACTTC
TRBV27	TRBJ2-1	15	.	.	CASAQRGGSYNEQFF	TGTGCCAGCGCTCAGAGGGGGGGCTCCTACAATGAGCAGTTCTTC
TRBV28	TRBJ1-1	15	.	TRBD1	CASSLSSPTGGEAFF	TGTGCCAGCAGTTTATCTTCCCCTACAGGGGGTGAAGCTTTCTTT
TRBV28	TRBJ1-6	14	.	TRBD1	CATKTGQFNSPLHF	TGTGCCACAAAGACGGGACAGTTTAATTCACCCCTCCACTTT
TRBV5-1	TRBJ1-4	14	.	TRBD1	CASGSGTGHEKLFF	TGCGCCAGCGGCTCCGGGACAGGGCACGAAAAACTGTTTTTT
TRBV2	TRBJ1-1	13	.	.	CASRRWLGTEAFF	TGTGCCAGCCGTCGTTGGCTAGGCACTGAAGCTTTCTTT
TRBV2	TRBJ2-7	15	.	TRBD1	CASSAETGVGYEQYF	TGTGCCAGCAGTGCCGAGACAGGGGTAGGCTACGAGCAGTACTTC
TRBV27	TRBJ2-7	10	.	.	CASSRYEQYF	TGTGCCAGCAGTCGGTACGAGCAGTACTTC
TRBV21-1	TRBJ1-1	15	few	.	CASSSGGGEGTEAFF	TGTGCCAGCAGCTCGGGAGGGGGGGAAGGCACTGAAGCTTTCTTT